The present T cell receptor (beta chain) was sequenced within a study of metastatic and nonmetastatic thyroid tumors. TCRdb reassembled clones from the PCR reads with MiXCR. In the table there are fewer than 40,000 clones, around 32% of which are singletons. Prior to thyroid surgery, none of the patients had received any treatment. Germline lookup yields CDR1 MNHEY and CDR2 SVGEGT. V shed 8 bases and J shed 4 bases, with 24 bases lying between them. The CDR3 runs to 16 residues. This clone was seen many times. The sequence was collected from a female donor with papillary thyroid cancer or a benign thyroid nodule (not recorded which). Some clones in this sample may be carry-over from other donors' samples. Sequenced input: blood. The V gene is TRBV6-2 or TRBV6-3, the J gene TRBJ2-7, with D perhaps assigned TRBD1 or TRBD2 (5 bases each). The CDR3 nucleotides read TGTGCCAGCGGGGGAGCAAAAGGGGCTCCGGGGTACGAGCAGTACTTC. Translation: CASGGAKGAPGYEQYF.